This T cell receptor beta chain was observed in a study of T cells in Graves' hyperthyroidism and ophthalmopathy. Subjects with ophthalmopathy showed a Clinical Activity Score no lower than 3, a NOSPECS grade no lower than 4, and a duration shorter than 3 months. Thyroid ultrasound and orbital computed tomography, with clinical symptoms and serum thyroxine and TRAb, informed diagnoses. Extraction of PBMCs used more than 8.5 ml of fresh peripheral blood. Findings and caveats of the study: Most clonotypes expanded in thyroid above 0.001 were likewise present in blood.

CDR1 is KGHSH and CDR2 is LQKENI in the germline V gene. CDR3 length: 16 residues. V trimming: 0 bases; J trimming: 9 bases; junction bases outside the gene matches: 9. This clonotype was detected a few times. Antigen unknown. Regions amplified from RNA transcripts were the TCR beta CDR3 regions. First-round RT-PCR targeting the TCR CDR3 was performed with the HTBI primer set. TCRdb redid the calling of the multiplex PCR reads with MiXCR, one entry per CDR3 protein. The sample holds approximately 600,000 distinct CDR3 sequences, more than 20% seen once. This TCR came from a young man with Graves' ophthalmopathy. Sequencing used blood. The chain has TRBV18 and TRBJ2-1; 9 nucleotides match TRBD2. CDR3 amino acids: CASSPPTSGYQSEQFF. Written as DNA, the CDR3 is TGTGCCAGCTCACCACCCACTAGCGGGTATCAAAGTGAGCAGTTCTTC.